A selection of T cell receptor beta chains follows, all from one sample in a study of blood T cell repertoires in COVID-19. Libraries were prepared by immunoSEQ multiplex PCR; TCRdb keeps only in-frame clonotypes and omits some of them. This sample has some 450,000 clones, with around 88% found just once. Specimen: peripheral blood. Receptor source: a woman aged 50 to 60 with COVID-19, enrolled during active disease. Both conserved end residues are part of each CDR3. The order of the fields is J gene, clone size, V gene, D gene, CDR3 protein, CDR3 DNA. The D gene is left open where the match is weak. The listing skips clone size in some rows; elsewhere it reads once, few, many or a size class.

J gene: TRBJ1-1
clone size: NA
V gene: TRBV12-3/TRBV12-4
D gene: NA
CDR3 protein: CASSFRGEAEAFF
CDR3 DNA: TGTGCCAGCAGTTTCCGGGGTGAGGCTGAAGCTTTCTTT

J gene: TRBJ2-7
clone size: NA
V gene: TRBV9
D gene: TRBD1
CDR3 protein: CASSVGTGYYEQYF
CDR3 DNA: TGTGCCAGCAGCGTAGGGACAGGATACTACGAGCAGTACTTC

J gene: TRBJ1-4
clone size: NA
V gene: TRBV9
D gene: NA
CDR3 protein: CASSAQAAGEKLFF
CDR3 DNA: TGTGCCAGCAGCGCACAAGCCGCGGGGGAAAAACTGTTTTTT

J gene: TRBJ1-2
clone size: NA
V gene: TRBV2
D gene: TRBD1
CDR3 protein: CASSEDRTNYGYTF
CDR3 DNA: TGTGCCAGCAGTGAGGACAGGACCAACTATGGCTACACCTTC

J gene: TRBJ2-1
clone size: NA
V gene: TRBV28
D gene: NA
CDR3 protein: CASRAGAPSSYNEQFF
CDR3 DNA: TGTGCCAGCAGGGCAGGGGCTCCTAGCTCCTACAATGAGCAGTTCTTC

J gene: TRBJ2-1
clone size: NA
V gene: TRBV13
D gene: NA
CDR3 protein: CASSLGAGIDNEQFF
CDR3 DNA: TGTGCCAGCAGCTTAGGGGCGGGGATCGACAATGAGCAGTTCTTC

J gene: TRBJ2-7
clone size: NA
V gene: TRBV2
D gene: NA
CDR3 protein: CASSEGSSRGYF
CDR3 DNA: TGTGCCAGCTCGGAAGGCTCATCCCGGGGGTACTTC

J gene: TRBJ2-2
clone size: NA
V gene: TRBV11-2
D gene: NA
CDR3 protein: CASSLAAGQNTGELFF
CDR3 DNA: TGTGCCAGCAGCTTAGCGGCAGGGCAGAACACCGGGGAGCTGTTTTTT

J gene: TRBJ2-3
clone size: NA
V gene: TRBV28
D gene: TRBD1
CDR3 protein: CASKPGGELEYF
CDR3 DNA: TGTGCCAGCAAGCCAGGGGGCGAGTTGGAGTATTTT

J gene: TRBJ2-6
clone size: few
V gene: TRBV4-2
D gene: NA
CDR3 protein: CASSQERTASGANVLTF
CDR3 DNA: TGTGCCAGCAGCCAAGAAAGGACAGCCTCTGGGGCCAACGTCCTGACTTTC

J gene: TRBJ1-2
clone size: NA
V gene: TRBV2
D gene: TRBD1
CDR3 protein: CASSGDRTANYGYTF
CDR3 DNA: TGTGCCAGCAGTGGGGACAGGACAGCTAACTATGGCTACACCTTC

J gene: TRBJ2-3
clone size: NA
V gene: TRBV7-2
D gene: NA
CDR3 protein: CASSPWGLSTTDTQYF
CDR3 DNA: TGTGCCAGCAGCCCCTGGGGACTTTCCACCACAGATACGCAGTATTTT

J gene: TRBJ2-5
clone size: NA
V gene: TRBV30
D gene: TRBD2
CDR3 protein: CAWTRRGAIQETQYF
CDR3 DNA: TGTGCCTGGACGAGGCGGGGGGCCATCCAAGAGACCCAGTACTTC

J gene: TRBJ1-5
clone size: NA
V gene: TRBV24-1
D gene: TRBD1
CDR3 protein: CATSLGQGEPQHF
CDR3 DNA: TGTGCCACCAGTCTGGGGCAGGGGGAGCCCCAGCATTTT

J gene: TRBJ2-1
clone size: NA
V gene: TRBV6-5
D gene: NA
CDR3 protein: CAVRTKAYNEQFF
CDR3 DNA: TGTGCCGTTAGGACTAAGGCCTACAATGAGCAGTTCTTC

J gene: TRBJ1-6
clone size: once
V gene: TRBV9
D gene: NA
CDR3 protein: CASSVGETGVPLHF
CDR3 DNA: TGTGCCAGCAGCGTAGGAGAGACAGGAGTACCCCTCCACTTT

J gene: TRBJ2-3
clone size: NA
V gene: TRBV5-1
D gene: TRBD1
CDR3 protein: CASSFPGQGVTDTQYF
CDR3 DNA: TGCGCCAGCAGCTTCCCTGGACAGGGAGTAACAGATACGCAGTATTTT

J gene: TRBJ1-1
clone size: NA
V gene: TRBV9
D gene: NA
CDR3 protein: CASSLLKGTEAFF
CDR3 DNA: TGTGCCAGCAGCTTATTGAAGGGGACTGAAGCTTTCTTT

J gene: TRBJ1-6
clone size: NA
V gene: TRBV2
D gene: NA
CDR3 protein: CASSGRGKPLHF
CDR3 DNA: TGTGCCAGCAGTGGAAGAGGGAAACCCCTCCACTTT

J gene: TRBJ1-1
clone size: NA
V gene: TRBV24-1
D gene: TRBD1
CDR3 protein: CATSDPTGGRDEAFF
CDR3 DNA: TGTGCCACCAGTGACCCAACAGGGGGCCGGGATGAAGCTTTCTTT

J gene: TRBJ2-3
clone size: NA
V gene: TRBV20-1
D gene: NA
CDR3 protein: CSARLTDTQYF
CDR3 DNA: TGCAGTGCTAGACTTACAGATACGCAGTATTTT

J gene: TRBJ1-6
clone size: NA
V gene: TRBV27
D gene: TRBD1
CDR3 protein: CASRDRAEGPLHF
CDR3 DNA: TGTGCCAGCAGGGACAGGGCCGAGGGACCCCTCCACTTT

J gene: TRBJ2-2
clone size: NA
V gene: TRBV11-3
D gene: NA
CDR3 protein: CASSFQIRGELFF
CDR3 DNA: TGTGCCAGCAGCTTTCAAATCAGGGGGGAGCTGTTTTTT

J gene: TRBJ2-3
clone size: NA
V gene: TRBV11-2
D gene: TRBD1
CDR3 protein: CASSWDRGITDTQYF
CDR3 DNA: TGTGCCAGCAGCTGGGACAGGGGTATCACAGATACGCAGTATTTT

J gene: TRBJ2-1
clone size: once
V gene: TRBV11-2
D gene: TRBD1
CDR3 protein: CASSQGQGVYNEQFF
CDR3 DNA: TGTGCCAGCAGCCAGGGACAGGGAGTCTACAATGAGCAGTTCTTC

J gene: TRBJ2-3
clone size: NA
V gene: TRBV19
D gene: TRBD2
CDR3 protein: CASSQKGRLAGDDTQYF
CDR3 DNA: TGTGCCAGCTCTCAAAAGGGCCGACTAGCGGGGGATGATACGCAGTATTTT

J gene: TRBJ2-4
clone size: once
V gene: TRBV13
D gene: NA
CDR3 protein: CASSYSLAKNIQYF
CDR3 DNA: TGTGCCAGCTCCTATTCCCTAGCCAAAAACATTCAGTACTTC

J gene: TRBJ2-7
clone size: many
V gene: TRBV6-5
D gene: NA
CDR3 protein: CASSYSYTAWEQYF
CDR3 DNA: TGTGCCAGCAGTTACTCGTATACAGCTTGGGAGCAGTACTTC

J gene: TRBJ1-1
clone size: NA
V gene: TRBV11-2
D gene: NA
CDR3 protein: CASSGLGRNTEAFF
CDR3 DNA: TGTGCCAGCAGCGGACTGGGGAGGAACACTGAAGCTTTCTTT